This TCR beta chain came from a study of vaccination and CD4 T cells after COVID-19. Study summary: Testing by nasal swab PCR showed convalescent patients to be SARS-CoV-2 positive; nine were mild and one was severe. The control cultures got either a CEFX pool, an HIV-1 Nef pool, or no peptide at all.

Treatment described: roughly ten-day PBMC culture with coronavirus spike peptide pools or control peptides (ViraFEST assay). An Oncomine TCR Beta short-read assay was used to sequence the DNA from cultured CD4+ T cells. TCRdb re-derived calls from the PCR reads in MiXCR, one entry per CDR3 protein. The data show a few thousand distinct CDR3 sequences, approximately 15% seen once. This clonotype has just a few counts. Its antigen is not known. Sequencing was performed on CD4+ T cells from blood, cultured in vitro. This sequence originates from a human donor who had recovered from COVID-19.

DNA for the CDR3: TGTGCCAGCAGCCAGAAAGGCCTCTTAGGCAACTTGAACACTGAAGCTTTCTTT. Protein product: CASSQKGLLGNLNTEAFF. This chain connects TRBV4-2 to TRBJ1-1; no firm D call. This CDR3 is 18 amino acids long. Trimming cost V 3 bases and J 0 bases, with 20 bases left between them. The germline V gene has CDR1 LGHNA and CDR2 YNFKEQ.